The clone carrying this T cell receptor (beta chain) was counted a single time. This sample stems from a study of shared clonotypes between healthy human individuals. The V end lost 3 bases, the J end lost 7 bases, and 10 bases lay between the germline ends. The germline V gene encodes CDR1 MNHEY and CDR2 SMNVEV (reference sequence). CDR3 length: 13 amino acids. TCRdb's table, derived via immunoSEQ multiplex PCR, lists solely in-frame clones and lacks some. Counted here are about 610,000 clones, roughly 95% occurring once; the ten biggest clones make up 0.11%. CD8 cells classed as naive were CD45RO-negative and positively selected for CCR7, excluding terminally differentiated effector memory CD45RA+ cells.

What was sequenced was naive CD8+ T cells sorted from blood. The source is a woman aged 25 to 39 in good health. The chain is built from TRBV27 and TRBJ2-1, with D uncertain. CDR3 coding DNA: TGTGCCAGCAGTTTTACTCAGTTTAATGAGCAGTTCTTC. It specifies CASSFTQFNEQFF.